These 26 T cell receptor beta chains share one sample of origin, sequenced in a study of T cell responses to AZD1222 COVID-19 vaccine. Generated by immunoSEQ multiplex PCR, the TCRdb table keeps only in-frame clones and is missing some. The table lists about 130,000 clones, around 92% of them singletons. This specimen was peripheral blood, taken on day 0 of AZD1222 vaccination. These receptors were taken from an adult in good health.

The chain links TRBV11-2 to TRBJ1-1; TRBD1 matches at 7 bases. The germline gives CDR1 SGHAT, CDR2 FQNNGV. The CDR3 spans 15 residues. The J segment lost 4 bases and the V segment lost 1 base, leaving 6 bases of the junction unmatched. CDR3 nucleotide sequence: TGTGCCAGCAGCTTAGTTTCAGGGGGGCTCACTGAAGCTTTCTTT. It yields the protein CASSLVSGGLTEAFF.

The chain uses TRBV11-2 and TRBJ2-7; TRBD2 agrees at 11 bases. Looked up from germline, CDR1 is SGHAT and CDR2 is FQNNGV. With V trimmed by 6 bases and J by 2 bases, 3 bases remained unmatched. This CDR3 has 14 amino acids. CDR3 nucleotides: TGTGCCAGCAGAGTAGCGGGAGGGGCCTACGAGCAGTACTTC. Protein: CASRVAGGAYEQYF.

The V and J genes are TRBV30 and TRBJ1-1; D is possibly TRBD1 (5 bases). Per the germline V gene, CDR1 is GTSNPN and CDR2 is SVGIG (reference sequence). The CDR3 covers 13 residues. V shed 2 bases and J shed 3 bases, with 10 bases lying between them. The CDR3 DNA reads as TGTGCCTGGAGTATAGGACACCACACTGAAGCTTTCTTT. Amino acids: CAWSIGHHTEAFF.

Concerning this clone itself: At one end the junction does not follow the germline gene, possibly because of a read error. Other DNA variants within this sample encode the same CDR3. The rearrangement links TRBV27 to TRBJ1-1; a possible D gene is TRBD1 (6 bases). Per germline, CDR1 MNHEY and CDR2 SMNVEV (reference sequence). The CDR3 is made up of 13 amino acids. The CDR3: CASAGQKNTEAFF. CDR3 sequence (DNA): TGTGCCAGCGCCGGACAGAAGAACACTGAAGCCTTCTTT.

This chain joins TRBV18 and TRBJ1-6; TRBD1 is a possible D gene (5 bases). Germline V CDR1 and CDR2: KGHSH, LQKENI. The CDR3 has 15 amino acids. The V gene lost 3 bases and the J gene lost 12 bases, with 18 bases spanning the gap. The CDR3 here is CASSPGTPGGEPLHF. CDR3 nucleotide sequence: TGTGCCAGCTCACCCGGGACTCCCGGCGGGGAACCCCTCCACTTT.

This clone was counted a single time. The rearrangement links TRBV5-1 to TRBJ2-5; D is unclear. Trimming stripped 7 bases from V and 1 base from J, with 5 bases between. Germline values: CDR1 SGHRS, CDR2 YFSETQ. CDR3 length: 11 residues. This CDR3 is CASGVQETQYF. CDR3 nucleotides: TGCGCCAGCGGGGTCCAAGAGACCCAGTACTTC. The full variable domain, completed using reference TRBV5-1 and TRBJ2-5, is KAGVTQTPRYLIKTRGQQVTLSCSPISGHRSVSWYQQTPGQGLQFLFEYFSETQRNKGNFPGRFSGRQFSNSRSEMNVSTLELGDSALYLCASGVQETQYFGPGTRLLVL.

As DNA, the CDR3 is TGTGCCACCAGTGACTTGACAGGGCAGGCTAATGAGCAGTTCTTC. Translating it yields CATSDLTGQANEQFF. The J gene is TRBJ2-1, the V gene TRBV24-1; 7 bases fit TRBD1. The CDR3 totals 15 residues. Germline trimming cut 4 bases from V and 7 bases from J; bases unmatched to any gene: 9. Germline assignment: CDR1 KGHDR and CDR2 SFDVKD.

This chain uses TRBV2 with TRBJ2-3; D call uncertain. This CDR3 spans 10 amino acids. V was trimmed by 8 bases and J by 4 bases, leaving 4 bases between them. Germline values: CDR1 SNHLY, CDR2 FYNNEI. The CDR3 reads CASFADTQYF. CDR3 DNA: TGTGCCAGCTTCGCAGATACGCAGTATTTT. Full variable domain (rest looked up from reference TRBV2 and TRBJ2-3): EPEVTQTPSHQVTQMGQEVILRCVPISNHLYFYWYRQILGQKVEFLVSFYNNEISEKSEIFDDQFSVERPDGSNFTLKIRSTKLEDSAMYFCASFADTQYFGPGTRLTVL.

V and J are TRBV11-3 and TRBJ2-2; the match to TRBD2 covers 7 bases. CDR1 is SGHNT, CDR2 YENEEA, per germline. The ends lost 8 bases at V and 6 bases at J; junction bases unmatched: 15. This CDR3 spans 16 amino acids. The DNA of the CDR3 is TGTGCCAGCGAGGGGCAGGCGGGAGAACGGGCCGGGGAGCTGTTTTTT. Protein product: CASEGQAGERAGELFF. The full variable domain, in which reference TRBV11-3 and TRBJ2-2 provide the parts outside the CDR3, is EAGVVQSPRYKIIEKKQPVAFWCNPISGHNTLYWYLQNLGQGPELLIRYENEEAVDDSQLPKDRFSAERLKGVDSTLKIQPAELGDSAVYLCASEGQAGERAGELFFGEGSRLTVL.

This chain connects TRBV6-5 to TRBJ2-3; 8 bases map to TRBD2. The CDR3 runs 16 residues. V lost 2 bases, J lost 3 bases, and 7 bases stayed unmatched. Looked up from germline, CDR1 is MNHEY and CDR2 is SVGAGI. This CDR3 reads CASSYSGGRKTDTQYF. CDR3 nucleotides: TGTGCCAGCAGTTACAGTGGCGGGAGGAAGACAGATACGCAGTATTTT.

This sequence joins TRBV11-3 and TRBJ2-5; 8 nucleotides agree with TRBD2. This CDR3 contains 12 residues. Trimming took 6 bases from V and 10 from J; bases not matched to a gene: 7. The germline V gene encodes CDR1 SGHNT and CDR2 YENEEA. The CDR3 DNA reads TGTGCCAGCAGGGGAGCGGGAGTGGACCAGTACTTC. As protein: CASRGAGVDQYF.

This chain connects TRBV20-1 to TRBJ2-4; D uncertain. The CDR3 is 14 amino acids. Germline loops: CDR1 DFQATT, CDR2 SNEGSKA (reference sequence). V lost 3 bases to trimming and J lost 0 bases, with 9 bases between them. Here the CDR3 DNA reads TGCAGTGCTAGTAATGGTCTAGCCAAAAACATTCAGTACTTC. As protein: CSASNGLAKNIQYF.

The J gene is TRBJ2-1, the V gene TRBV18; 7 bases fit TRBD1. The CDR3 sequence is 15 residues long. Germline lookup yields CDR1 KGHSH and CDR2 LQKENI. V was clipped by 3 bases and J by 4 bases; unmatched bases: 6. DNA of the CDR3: TGTGCCAGCTCACCCCCCGGACAGGTTTACAATGAGCAGTTCTTC. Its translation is CASSPPGQVYNEQFF.

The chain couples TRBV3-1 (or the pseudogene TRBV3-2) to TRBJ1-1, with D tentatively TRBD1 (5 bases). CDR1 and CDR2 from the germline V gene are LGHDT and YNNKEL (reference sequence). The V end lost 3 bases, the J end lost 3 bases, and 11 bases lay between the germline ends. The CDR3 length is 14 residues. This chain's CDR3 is CASSHGHLDTEAFF. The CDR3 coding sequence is TGTGCCAGCAGCCACGGACACCTAGACACTGAAGCTTTCTTT.

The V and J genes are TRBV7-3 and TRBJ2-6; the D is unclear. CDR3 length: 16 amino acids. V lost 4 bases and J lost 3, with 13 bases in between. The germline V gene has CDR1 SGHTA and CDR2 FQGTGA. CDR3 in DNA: TGTGCCAGCAGCTCTATGGGAACATATGGGGCCAACGTCCTGACTTTC. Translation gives CASSSMGTYGANVLTF.

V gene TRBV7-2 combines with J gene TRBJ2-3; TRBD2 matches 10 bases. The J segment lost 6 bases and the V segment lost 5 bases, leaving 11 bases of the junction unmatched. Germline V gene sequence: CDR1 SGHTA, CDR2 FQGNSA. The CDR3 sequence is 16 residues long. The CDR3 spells CASSRRLAGAGDTQYF. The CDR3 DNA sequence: TGTGCCAGCAGCCGCCGGCTAGCGGGGGCTGGGGATACGCAGTATTTT.

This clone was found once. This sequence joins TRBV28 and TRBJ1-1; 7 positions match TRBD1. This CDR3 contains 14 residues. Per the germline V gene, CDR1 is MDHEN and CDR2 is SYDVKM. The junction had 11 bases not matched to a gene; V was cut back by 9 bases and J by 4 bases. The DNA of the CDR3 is TGTGCCAGTCTAAGGACAGGCTTCGGCACTGAAGCTTTCTTT. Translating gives CASLRTGFGTEAFF.

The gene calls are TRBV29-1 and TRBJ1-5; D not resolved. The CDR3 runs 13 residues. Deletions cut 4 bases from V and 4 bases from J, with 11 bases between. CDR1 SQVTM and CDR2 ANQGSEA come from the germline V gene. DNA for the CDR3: TGCAGCGTTGTAGTCCGGCAAAATCAGCCCCAGCATTTT. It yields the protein CSVVVRQNQPQHF.

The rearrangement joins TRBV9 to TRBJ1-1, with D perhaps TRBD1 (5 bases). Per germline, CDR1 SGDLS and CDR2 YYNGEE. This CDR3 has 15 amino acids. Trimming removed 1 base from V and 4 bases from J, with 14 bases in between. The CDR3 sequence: CASSVSWGSGTEAFF. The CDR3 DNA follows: TGTGCCAGCAGCGTAAGTTGGGGCAGCGGCACTGAAGCTTTCTTT. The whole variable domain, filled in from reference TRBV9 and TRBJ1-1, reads DSGVTQTPKHLITATGQRVTLRCSPRSGDLSVYWYQQSLDQGLQFLIQYYNGEERAKGNILERFSAQQFPDLHSELNLSSLELGDSALYFCASSVSWGSGTEAFFGQGTRLTVV.

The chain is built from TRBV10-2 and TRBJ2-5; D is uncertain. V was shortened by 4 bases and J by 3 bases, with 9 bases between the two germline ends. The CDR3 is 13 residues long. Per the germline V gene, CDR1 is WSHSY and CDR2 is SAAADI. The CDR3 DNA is TGCGCCAGCAGTGTTGGGGTGGAAGAGACCCAGTACTTC. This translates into CASSVGVEETQYF.

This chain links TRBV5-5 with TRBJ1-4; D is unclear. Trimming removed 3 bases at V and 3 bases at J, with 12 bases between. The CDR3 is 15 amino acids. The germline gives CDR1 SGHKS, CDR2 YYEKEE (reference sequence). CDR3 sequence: CASSSYPVANEKLFF. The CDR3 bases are TGTGCCAGCAGCTCGTACCCGGTGGCTAATGAAAAACTGTTTTTT.

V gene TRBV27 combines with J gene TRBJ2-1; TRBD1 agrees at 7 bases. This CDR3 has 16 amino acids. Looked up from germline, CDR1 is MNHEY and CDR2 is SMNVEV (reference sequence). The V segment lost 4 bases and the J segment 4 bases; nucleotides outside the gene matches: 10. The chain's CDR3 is CASSYRQGLGYNEQFF. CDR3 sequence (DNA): TGTGCCAGCAGTTATCGACAGGGTCTAGGATACAATGAGCAGTTCTTC.

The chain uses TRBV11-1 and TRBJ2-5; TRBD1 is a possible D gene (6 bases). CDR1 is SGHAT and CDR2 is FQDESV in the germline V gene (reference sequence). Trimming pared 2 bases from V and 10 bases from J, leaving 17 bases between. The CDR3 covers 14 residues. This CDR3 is CASSLRRTGSDQYF. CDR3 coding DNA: TGTGCCAGCAGCTTAAGAAGAACAGGGAGCGACCAGTACTTC.

The CDR3: CASSQDPQGWGGYTF. The CDR3 DNA reads TGTGCCAGCAGCCAAGATCCGCAGGGATGGGGTGGCTACACCTTC. This rearrangement joins TRBV3-1 (or the pseudogene TRBV3-2) to TRBJ1-2; perhaps TRBD1 as D (5 bases). Between the trimmed V and J ends, which lost 0 bases and 7 bases, there was a span of 15 bases. CDR1 and CDR2 from the germline V gene are LGHDT and YNNKEL (reference sequence). CDR3 length: 15 amino acids.

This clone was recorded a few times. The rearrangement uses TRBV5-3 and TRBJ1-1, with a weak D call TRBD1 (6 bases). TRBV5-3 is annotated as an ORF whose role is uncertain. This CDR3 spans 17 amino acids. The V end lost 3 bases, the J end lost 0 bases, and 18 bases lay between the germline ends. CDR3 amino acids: CARSYLRGVGMNTEAFF. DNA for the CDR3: TGTGCCAGAAGCTACCTCAGGGGTGTGGGGATGAACACTGAAGCTTTCTTT.

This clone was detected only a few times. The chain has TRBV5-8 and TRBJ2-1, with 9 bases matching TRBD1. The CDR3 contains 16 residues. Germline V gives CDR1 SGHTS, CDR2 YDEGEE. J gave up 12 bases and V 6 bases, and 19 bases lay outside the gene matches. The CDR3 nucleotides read TGTGCCAGCAAGCCCGGCGTGGGAACAGGGGGCGACCGGCAGTTCTTC. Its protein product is CASKPGVGTGGDRQFF. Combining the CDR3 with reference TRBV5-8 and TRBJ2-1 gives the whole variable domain EAGVTQSPTHLIKTRGQQATLRCSPISGHTSVYWYQQALGLGLQFLLWYDEGEERNRGNFPPRFSGRQFPNYSSELNVNALELEDSALYLCASKPGVGTGGDRQFFGPGTRLTVL.